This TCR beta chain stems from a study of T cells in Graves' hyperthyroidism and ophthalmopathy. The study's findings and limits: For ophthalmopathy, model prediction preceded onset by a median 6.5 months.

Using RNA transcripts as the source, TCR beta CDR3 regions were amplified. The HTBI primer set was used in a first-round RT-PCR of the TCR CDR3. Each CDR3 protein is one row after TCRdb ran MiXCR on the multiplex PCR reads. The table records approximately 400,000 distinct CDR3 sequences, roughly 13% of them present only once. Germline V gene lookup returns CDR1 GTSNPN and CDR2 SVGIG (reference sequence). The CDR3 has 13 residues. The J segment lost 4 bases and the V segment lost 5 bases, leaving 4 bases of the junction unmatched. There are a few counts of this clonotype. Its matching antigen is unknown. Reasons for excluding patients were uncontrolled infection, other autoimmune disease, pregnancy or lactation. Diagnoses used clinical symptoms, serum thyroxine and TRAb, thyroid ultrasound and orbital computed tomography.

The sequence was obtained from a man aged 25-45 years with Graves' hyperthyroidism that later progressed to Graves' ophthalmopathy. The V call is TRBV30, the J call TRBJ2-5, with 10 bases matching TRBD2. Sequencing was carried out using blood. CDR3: CAWLQRGGETQYF. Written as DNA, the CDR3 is TGTGCCTGGCTACAGCGGGGGGGAGAGACCCAGTACTTC.